The T cell receptor beta chain under discussion was sequenced for a study of T cell responses to AZD1222 COVID-19 vaccine. With respect to this clone: Its antigen is as yet unknown.

Notes on the study in general: Possibly, clonal diversity was underestimated; donors were largely white British and included more females.

Only in-frame clones appear in the TCRdb table, and some are missing; sequencing was by immunoSEQ multiplex PCR. The sample has around 110,000 clones, roughly 90% seen once. Between the trimmed V and J ends, which lost 4 bases and 7 bases, there was a span of 8 bases. This CDR3 is 12 amino acids long. The germline CDR1 and CDR2 sequences are MNHEY and SVGAGI. The chain recombines TRBV6-5 with TRBJ1-5, with D possibly being TRBD1 (6 bases). The sequencing used peripheral blood, collected on day 0 of AZD1222 vaccination. The sequence derives from an adult in good health. DNA for the CDR3: TGTGCCAGCAGTTCACAGGGACAGCCCCAGCATTTT. It yields the protein CASSSQGQPQHF.